These T cell receptor beta chains were read from a single sample in a study of T cells after somatic rescue of genetic block. The repertoire was sequenced with immunoSEQ multiplex PCR; TCRdb's copy has only in-frame clones and lacks some. The repertoire includes 45,000 to 55,000 clones, 90% to 96% of them detected once, and under 0.095% sits in the top ten. Sequenced input: peripheral blood mononuclear cells (PBMCs). The receptors come from a child younger than two. Both conserved end residues are part of each CDR3. The order of the fields is J gene, D gene, V gene, clone size, CDR3 protein, CDR3 DNA. The D gene is left open where the match is weak. Clone size, where shown, is once, few, many, or a class for clones that have expanded.

TRBJ1-2 TRBD1 TRBV20-1 - CSADRGLGYTF TGCAGTGCTGACAGGGGGCTTGGCTACACCTTC
TRBJ1-5 - TRBV30 few CAWSHGATHQPQHF TGTGCCTGGAGTCACGGGGCCACCCATCAGCCCCAGCATTTT
TRBJ2-7 TRBD1 TRBV6-1 - CASSMTGAPYGEQYF TGTGCCAGCAGCATGACAGGGGCCCCCTACGGCGAGCAGTACTTC
TRBJ1-5 TRBD1 TRBV12-5 - CASGPGWTGGPYSNQPQHF TGTGCTAGTGGTCCGGGTTGGACAGGGGGCCCTTATAGCAATCAGCCCCAGCATTTT
TRBJ1-5 - TRBV28 - CASSSGHQPQHF TGTGCCAGCAGCTCTGGACATCAGCCCCAGCATTTT
TRBJ2-7 - TRBV7-2 - CASSPTAGLHEQYF TGTGCCAGCAGCCCAACAGCGGGCCTTCACGAGCAGTACTTC
TRBJ2-5 - TRBV21-1 - CASSSTETQYF TGTGCCAGCAGCTCCACAGAGACCCAGTACTTC
TRBJ2-7 - TRBV11-2 - CASSLQGYEQYF TGTGCCAGCAGCTTACAGGGTTACGAGCAGTACTTC
TRBJ1-2 - TRBV27 - CASSFRGSSYGYTF TGTGCCAGCAGTTTCCGCGGCAGTTCCTATGGCTACACCTTC
TRBJ2-7 TRBD2 TRBV11-2 - CASSLEGGRAYEQYF TGTGCCAGCAGCTTAGAGGGCGGGAGGGCTTACGAGCAGTACTTC
TRBJ2-5 TRBD2 TRBV27 - CASSLPSWTRRGGETQYF TGTGCCAGCAGCCTCCCATCTTGGACTAGGAGGGGAGGAGAGACCCAGTACTTC
TRBJ1-1 TRBD1 TRBV5-4 - CASSLPRGRHTEAFF TGTGCCAGCAGCTTGCCCAGGGGGAGGCACACTGAAGCTTTCTTT
TRBJ2-7 TRBD1 TRBV28 - CASSDGQGPYEQYF TGTGCCAGCAGTGACGGACAGGGGCCCTACGAGCAGTACTTC
TRBJ1-5 - TRBV19 once CASAPTRPQRSNQPQHF TGTGCCAGCGCACCGACGCGGCCTCAGAGGAGCAATCAGCCCCAGCATTTT
TRBJ1-2 TRBD1 TRBV7-2 once CASSRPDRGYFGYTF TGTGCCAGCAGCCGCCCGGACAGGGGTTACTTTGGCTACACCTTC
TRBJ2-5 - TRBV10-3 - CAISESVEEETQYF TGTGCCATCAGTGAGTCGGTAGAGGAGGAGACCCAGTACTTC
TRBJ1-6 - TRBV5-1 - CASSLDNNSPLHF TGCGCCAGCAGCTTGGACAATAATTCACCCCTCCACTTT
TRBJ2-7 - TRBV7-2 - CASSQLIGNREQYF TGTGCCAGCAGCCAGCTAATAGGGAATCGCGAGCAGTACTTC
TRBJ2-3 - TRBV5-5 - CASSSDSGTQYF TGTGCCAGCAGCTCTGACAGCGGTACGCAGTATTTT
TRBJ1-1 TRBD1 TRBV6-1 - CASSDMGTGVSTEAFF TGTGCCAGCAGTGATATGGGGACAGGGGTGAGCACTGAAGCTTTCTTT
TRBJ1-1 TRBD1 TRBV5-6 - CASSYGQGLNTEAFF TGTGCCAGCAGCTACGGACAGGGTTTGAACACTGAAGCTTTCTTT
TRBJ2-7 - TRBV9 - CASSVGGTAVEQYF TGTGCCAGCAGCGTAGGAGGTACGGCGGTCGAGCAGTACTTC
TRBJ2-2 - TRBV7-2 - CASSLNHGTGELFF TGTGCCAGCAGCTTAAATCACGGCACCGGGGAGCTGTTTTTT
TRBJ1-5 - TRBV7-6 - CASSLSSHSNQPQHF TGTGCCAGCAGCTTATCTTCTCATAGCAATCAGCCCCAGCATTTT
TRBJ1-5 TRBD1 TRBV29-1 - CSVGRDRGQPQHF TGCAGCGTTGGAAGGGACAGGGGGCAGCCCCAGCATTTT
TRBJ2-1 - TRBV25-1 - CASSESWGNEQFF TGTGCCAGCAGTGAATCCTGGGGCAATGAGCAGTTCTTC
TRBJ2-3 TRBD2 TRBV11-3 - CASSLGTSGTDTQYF TGTGCCAGCAGCTTAGGGACTAGCGGCACAGATACGCAGTATTTT
TRBJ2-2 TRBD2 TRBV9 - CASSVKGGRVDTGELFF TGTGCCAGCAGCGTAAAGGGCGGGAGGGTAGACACCGGGGAGCTGTTTTTT
TRBJ2-7 - TRBV7-2 - CASSTSWDSEQYF TGTGCCAGCAGCACATCGTGGGACTCCGAGCAGTACTTC
TRBJ2-3 TRBD1 TRBV7-6 - CASSLGTGTTDTQYF TGTGCCAGCAGCTTAGGGACAGGGACCACAGATACGCAGTATTTT
TRBJ1-2 TRBD1 TRBV19 - CASSMRQGARGYTF TGTGCCAGTAGTATGCGTCAGGGGGCGCGAGGCTACACCTTC
TRBJ2-7 TRBD2 TRBV5-4 - CASSLEVAGAAYEQYF TGTGCCAGCAGCTTGGAGGTAGCGGGAGCTGCCTACGAGCAGTACTTC
TRBJ1-2 - TRBV7-9 - CASSPDRNYGYTF TGTGCCAGCAGCCCAGACAGGAACTATGGCTACACCTTC
TRBJ2-2 - TRBV7-9 - CASSLPLDTGELFF TGTGCCAGCAGCTTACCCCTAGACACCGGGGAGCTGTTTTTT
TRBJ1-1 TRBD1 TRBV11-2 once CASSFRTGGMNTEAFF TGTGCCAGCAGCTTTAGGACAGGGGGCATGAACACTGAAGCTTTCTTT
TRBJ1-3 - TRBV5-1 - CASSLARAPGNTIYF TGCGCCAGCAGCTTGGCGCGGGCCCCTGGAAACACCATATATTTT
TRBJ2-7 TRBD2 TRBV28 - CASSFGLAGGPSYEQYF TGTGCCAGCAGTTTCGGATTAGCGGGAGGGCCCTCCTACGAGCAGTACTTC
TRBJ1-2 TRBD1 TRBV13 - CASSEAGTGDGYTF TGTGCCAGCAGCGAAGCCGGGACAGGGGATGGCTACACCTTC
TRBJ2-3 - TRBV6-6 - CASSRSWNTDTQYF TGTGCCAGCAGCCGGAGCTGGAACACAGATACGCAGTATTTT
TRBJ2-1 TRBD2 TRBV27 once CASSLSSGSSYNEQFF TGTGCCAGCAGTTTATCTAGCGGGAGCTCCTACAATGAGCAGTTCTTC
TRBJ2-1 TRBD2 TRBV5-1 - CASSWGLAGGGEQFF TGCGCCAGCAGCTGGGGACTAGCGGGAGGGGGTGAGCAGTTCTTC
TRBJ2-7 TRBD1 TRBV10-2 - CASSESLRGRGNF TGCGCCAGCAGTGAGTCTCTTCGCGGCAGGGGGAACTTC
TRBJ1-2 TRBD1 TRBV5-1 once CASSIGTGNYGYTF TGCGCCAGCAGCATTGGGACAGGGAACTATGGCTACACCTTC
TRBJ1-3 - TRBV15 - CATNRPFAGRSGNTIYF TGTGCCACCAACAGACCCTTCGCAGGCCGTTCCGGAAACACCATATATTTT
TRBJ2-4 - TRBV10-3 - CAISEQRGIKNIQYF TGTGCCATCAGTGAGCAGAGAGGGATAAAAAACATTCAGTACTTC
TRBJ2-3 TRBD1 TRBV11-2 once CASSLTGHTQYF TGTGCCAGCAGCTTGACAGGGCATACGCAGTATTTT
TRBJ1-2 TRBD1 TRBV7-9 - CASSAGTANYGYTF TGTGCCAGCAGTGCCGGGACAGCTAACTATGGCTACACCTTC
TRBJ2-1 TRBD2 TRBV29-1 once CSVGLAGANEQFF TGCAGCGTTGGACTAGCGGGAGCCAATGAGCAGTTCTTC
TRBJ2-2 - TRBV27 - CASTKGSGELFF TGTGCCAGCACCAAGGGGTCCGGGGAGCTGTTTTTT
TRBJ2-7 TRBD1 TRBV13 - CASSLGVGQGHEQYF TGTGCCAGCAGCTTAGGGGTAGGACAGGGCCACGAGCAGTACTTC